The 21 T cell receptor beta chains presented below share a single source sample, sequenced in a study of blood T cell repertoires in COVID-19. Libraries were prepared by immunoSEQ multiplex PCR; TCRdb keeps only in-frame clonotypes and omits some of them. The table shows about 210,000 clones, with 89% occurring only once. Sequencing input: peripheral blood. These TCRs come from a woman in her forties with acute or convalescent COVID-19.

This clone was counted a single time. The V gene is TRBV6-2 or TRBV6-3, the J gene TRBJ2-4; 10 bases agree with TRBD2. V dropped 2 bases and J dropped 6; count of bases not matched to a gene: 19. Germline V lookup: CDR1 MNHEY, CDR2 SVGEGT. The CDR3 is 20 amino acids. The CDR3, as DNA: TGTGCCAGCAGTTACCTAAGGCTAGCGGGGGAGACCACCCGAGGAAACATTCAGTACTTC. Translated: CASSYLRLAGETTRGNIQYF.

V and J are TRBV30 and TRBJ1-5, with D hard to call. Germline CDR1 GTSNPN, CDR2 SVGIG (reference sequence). V lost 1 base and J lost 2, with 9 bases in between. The CDR3 consists of 14 residues. In nucleotides, the CDR3 is TGTGCCTGGAGTGCGGGGATGGGCAATCAGCCCCAGCATTTT. Encoded protein: CAWSAGMGNQPQHF.

This rearrangement joins TRBV6-2 or TRBV6-3 to TRBJ1-2; D may be TRBD1 (5 bases). Trimming took 2 bases from V and 2 from J, leaving 9 bases between them. The CDR3 spans 14 residues. Germline loops: CDR1 MNHEY, CDR2 SVGEGT. CDR3 amino acids: CASSYVGANYGYTF. CDR3 nucleotides: TGTGCCAGCAGTTACGTTGGGGCCAACTATGGCTACACCTTC.

The sample holds a few counts of this clone. This chain links TRBV3-1 (or the pseudogene TRBV3-2) with TRBJ2-2; D is perhaps TRBD2 (6 bases). V was cut by 1 base and J by 0 bases, with 12 bases left in between. Germline lookup yields CDR1 LGHDT and CDR2 YNNKEL (reference sequence). The CDR3 covers 17 residues. CDR3 DNA: TGTGCCAGCAGCCAAGTGGGGGGACGCTCGAACACCGGGGAGCTGTTTTTT. The encoded protein is CASSQVGGRSNTGELFF.

This chain links TRBV19 with TRBJ2-2, with TRBD1 as a possible D gene (6 bases). Germline loops: CDR1 LNHDA, CDR2 SQIVND (reference sequence). The V end lost 5 bases, the J end lost 2 bases, and 18 bases lay between the germline ends. The CDR3 length is 17 residues. CDR3 in DNA: TGTGCCAGTAGTTTCAACAGGGAAATCTTCAACACCGGGGAGCTGTTTTTT. It encodes CASSFNREIFNTGELFF.

The rearrangement joins TRBV15 to TRBJ1-3, with D perhaps matching TRBD1 (6 bases). The CDR3 runs to 14 residues. In germline, CDR1 is LNHNV, CDR2 YYDKDF (reference sequence). V was trimmed by 10 bases and J by 3 bases, leaving 16 bases between them. The CDR3 sequence: CAIGSGVGGNTIYF. CDR3 bases: TGTGCCATCGGGTCAGGGGTTGGTGGAAACACCATATATTTT.

CDR3 in DNA: TGTGCCATCGGCGAAGGAGGTACGCAGTATTTT. It encodes CAIGEGGTQYF. The chain employs TRBV10-3 and TRBJ2-3; tentative D call: TRBD2 (5 bases). The CDR3 is made up of 11 amino acids. Trimming left V 8 bases short and J 8 bases short, with 11 bases between. The germline V gene encodes CDR1 ENHRY and CDR2 SYGVKD.

The rearrangement uses TRBV7-2 and TRBJ1-1; D unresolved. V was cut by 1 base and J by 6 bases, with 9 bases left in between. The CDR3 loop spans 13 amino acids. CDR1 and CDR2 from the germline V gene are SGHTA and FQGNSA. The CDR3 DNA sequence: TGTGCCAGCAGCTTAGACACCGCAGCTGAAGCTTTCTTT. The encoded protein is CASSLDTAAEAFF. The full variable domain, with the rest looked up from reference TRBV7-2 and TRBJ1-1, is GAGVSQSPSNKVTEKGKDVELRCDPISGHTALYWYRQSLGQGLEFLIYFQGNSAPDKSGLPSDRFSAERTGGSVSTLTIQRTQQEDSAVYLCASSLDTAAEAFFGQGTRLTVV.

As DNA, the CDR3 is TGTGCCAGCAGCTCGTTGGGGAGACCTTATGGCTACACCTTC. This encodes CASSSLGRPYGYTF. The chain links TRBV7-2 to TRBJ1-2; D remains ambiguous. CDR3 size: 14 residues. Germline loops: CDR1 SGHTA, CDR2 FQGNSA. V lost 4 bases and J lost 5, with 14 bases in between.

This clone was counted once. V and J are TRBV2 and TRBJ1-2, with D maybe TRBD1 (5 bases). The CDR3 sequence is 14 residues long. Germline lookup yields CDR1 SNHLY and CDR2 FYNNEI. Trimming pared 9 bases from V and 2 bases from J, leaving 16 bases between. CDR3 bases: TGTGCCAGTCAAACATTTACAGGAAACTATGGCTACACCTTC. It specifies CASQTFTGNYGYTF.

The chain has TRBV12-3 or TRBV12-4 and TRBJ1-1, with D possibly matching TRBD1 (5 bases). This CDR3 has 12 residues. V was pared by 4 bases and J by 4 bases, with 7 bases between. The CDR3 DNA reads TGTGCCAGCAGTTCAAGGGGCACTGAAGCTTTCTTT. It is translated as CASSSRGTEAFF.

The chain carries TRBV2 and TRBJ1-5; D ambiguous. CDR1 is SNHLY, CDR2 FYNNEI, per germline. The CDR3 is 13 residues long. The ends were cut back, 4 bases at V and 2 bases at J, with 6 bases in the middle. CDR3 region: CASSGEGNQPQHF. Written as DNA, the CDR3 is TGTGCCAGCAGTGGGGAGGGCAATCAGCCCCAGCATTTT. Filled out from reference TRBV2 and TRBJ1-5, the complete variable domain reads EPEVTQTPSHQVTQMGQEVILRCVPISNHLYFYWYRQILGQKVEFLVSFYNNEISEKSEIFDDQFSVERPDGSNFTLKIRSTKLEDSAMYFCASSGEGNQPQHFGDGTRLSIL.

The chain uses TRBV29-1 and TRBJ1-2; 7 positions match TRBD1. V trimming: 1 base; J trimming: 6 bases; junction bases outside the gene matches: 5. Germline V lookup: CDR1 SQVTM, CDR2 ANQGSEA. The CDR3 contains 13 residues. CDR3 nucleotide sequence: TGCAGCGTTGAAGTGACCCAGGGGGATGGCTACACCTTC. Encoded protein: CSVEVTQGDGYTF.

The genes are TRBV6-5 and TRBJ1-5, with 9 bases identical to TRBD1. Trimming removed 2 bases from V and 5 bases from J; junction bases left unmatched: 7. The CDR3 has 16 amino acids. Germline CDR1 reads MNHEY; CDR2 reads SVGAGI. CDR3 coding DNA: TGTGCCAGCAGTTACCTCTCGGGACAGGGCTATCAGCCCCAGCATTTT. Translated, it gives CASSYLSGQGYQPQHF.

This chain links TRBV6-5 with TRBJ1-2; the D is unclear. The CDR3 has 11 residues. Germline V lookup: CDR1 MNHEY, CDR2 SVGAGI. Trimming took 6 bases from V and 6 from J, leaving 8 bases between them. The CDR3 here is CASRSRDGYTF. The CDR3 nucleotides read TGTGCCAGCAGATCCCGAGATGGCTACACCTTC.

The chain carries TRBV5-4 and TRBJ2-3, with 15 nucleotides matching TRBD2. CDR1 is SGHNT and CDR2 is YYREEE in the germline V gene (reference sequence). The CDR3 is 19 amino acids. V was pared by 0 bases and J by 2 bases, with 7 bases of the junction left unmatched. CDR3 loop: CASSLAGLAGGPSTDTQYF. The DNA for the CDR3 is TGTGCCAGCAGCTTGGCCGGACTAGCGGGGGGGCCGTCCACAGATACGCAGTATTTT.

J is TRBJ1-1 and V is TRBV4-2, with D tentatively TRBD1 (5 bases). The CDR3 extends over 14 amino acids. V dropped 3 bases and J dropped 5 bases, with 13 bases sitting between them. Germline CDR1 and CDR2: LGHNA and YNFKEQ. In nucleotides, the CDR3 is TGTGCCAGCAGCCAGGGGCGGGGAGTGACTGAAGCTTTCTTT. Residues: CASSQGRGVTEAFF.

The chain employs TRBV19 and TRBJ1-2, with D tentatively TRBD1 (6 bases). Germline V CDR1 and CDR2: LNHDA, SQIVND (reference sequence). This CDR3 has 12 residues. Trimming pared 8 bases from V and 8 bases from J, leaving 15 bases between. The CDR3 sequence is CASSTGHEGYTF. In DNA form, the CDR3 reads TGTGCCAGTTCTACAGGGCATGAGGGCTACACCTTC.

The V gene is TRBV6-1, the J gene TRBJ2-1, with D perhaps TRBD2 (5 bases). Germline loops: CDR1 MNHNS, CDR2 SASEGT. Trimming took 1 base from V and 3 from J, leaving 10 bases between them. The CDR3 runs 15 residues. The CDR3 nucleotides are TGTGCCAGCAGTGAAGGGACGGGGAGCTACAATGAGCAGTTCTTC. It codes for CASSEGTGSYNEQFF.

This clone has only a few counts. The chain links TRBV20-1 to TRBJ1-1; 8 positions match TRBD1. V was pared by 3 bases and J by 1 base, with 16 bases of the junction left unmatched. The CDR3 runs to 18 residues. Germline V CDR1 and CDR2: DFQATT, SNEGSKA (reference sequence). The CDR3: CSASRYHPGGYRNTEAFF. CDR3 nucleotide sequence: TGCAGTGCTAGTCGGTATCACCCAGGGGGCTATCGGAACACTGAAGCTTTCTTT.

The chain is built from TRBV9 and TRBJ1-1, with 7 bases lining up with TRBD1. The CDR3 runs 11 residues. V shed 4 bases, J shed 8 bases, and the junction held 2 bases outside the gene matches. Germline CDR1 and CDR2: SGDLS and YYNGEE. CDR3 protein: CASSRGGEAFF. The CDR3 nucleotides read TGTGCCAGCAGCCGAGGGGGCGAAGCTTTCTTT.